Below are 21 T cell receptor beta chains sequenced from a single sample in a study of blood T cell repertoires in COVID-19. Sequencing was performed with immunoSEQ multiplex PCR; in TCRdb, only in-frame clones are kept and a portion is missing. Of roughly 230,000 clones listed, about 80% are singletons. Sequencing was done on a sample of peripheral blood. Source of these receptors: a woman in her 50s with acute or convalescent COVID-19.

The chain carries TRBV11-2 and TRBJ1-6, with D possibly TRBD1 on 5 matching bases. The V end lost 5 bases, the J end lost 7 bases, and 12 bases lay between the germline ends. The length of the CDR3 is 14 residues. Per germline, CDR1 SGHAT and CDR2 FQNNGV. CDR3 sequence reads: CASSQKKGNSPLHF. DNA for the CDR3: TGTGCCAGCAGCCAAAAGAAGGGGAATTCACCCCTCCACTTT. The full variable domain, rest sourced from reference TRBV11-2 and TRBJ1-6, is EAGVAQSPRYKIIEKRQSVAFWCNPISGHATLYWYQQILGQGPKLLIQFQNNGVVDDSQLPKDRFSAERLKGVDSTLKIQPAKLEDSAVYLCASSQKKGNSPLHFGNGTRLTVT.

The chain employs TRBV27 and TRBJ2-7; TRBD1 aligns across 7 bases. The CDR3 totals 13 residues. Germline loops: CDR1 MNHEY, CDR2 SMNVEV (reference sequence). The V segment lost 5 bases and the J segment 4 bases; nucleotides outside the gene matches: 5. The CDR3, as DNA: TGTGCCAGCAGTCCCACAGGGGTATACGAGCAGTACTTC. Its translation: CASSPTGVYEQYF.

The rearrangement joins TRBV28 to TRBJ2-7, with 8 bases fitting TRBD1. The junction had 10 bases not matched to a gene; V was cut back by 6 bases and J by 6 bases. In germline, CDR1 is MDHEN, CDR2 SYDVKM. The CDR3 totals 14 residues. The CDR3 here is CASRPGRGRSEQYF. DNA of the CDR3: TGTGCCAGCAGGCCGGGCAGGGGGCGCTCCGAGCAGTACTTC.

The chain is built from TRBV27 and TRBJ1-4; 8 positions match TRBD1. J was trimmed by 5 bases and V by 2 bases; bases with no gene match: 22. The CDR3 consists of 21 residues. Looked up from germline, CDR1 is MNHEY and CDR2 is SMNVEV (reference sequence). CDR3 residues: CASSLMVPDRGLFPANEKLFF. The CDR3 DNA sequence: TGTGCCAGCAGTTTAATGGTCCCTGACAGGGGCCTTTTTCCCGCAAATGAAAAACTGTTTTTT. Variable domain in full (rest from reference TRBV27 and TRBJ1-4): EAQVTQNPRYLITVTGKKLTVTCSQNMNHEYMSWYRQDPGLGLRQIYYSMNVEVTDKGDVPEGYKVSRKEKRNFPLILESPSPNQTSLYFCASSLMVPDRGLFPANEKLFFGSGTQLSVL.

The chain is built from TRBV19 and TRBJ2-3, with 10 bases fitting TRBD2. J lost 4 bases, V lost 4 bases, and 2 bases had no gene match. The CDR3 length is 14 residues. Germline loops: CDR1 LNHDA, CDR2 SQIVND (reference sequence). CDR3 sequence: CASSTSGGADTQYF. In DNA, the CDR3 is TGTGCCAGTAGTACGAGCGGGGGGGCAGATACGCAGTATTTT.

CDR3 sequence (DNA): TGTGCCATCAGTGAGTCTTTGGGACAGGTGGGGGTAGAGCAGTACTTC. Protein: CAISESLGQVGVEQYF. The chain is built from TRBV10-3 and TRBJ2-7, with 8 nucleotides matching TRBD1. The CDR3 spans 16 residues. Germline values: CDR1 ENHRY, CDR2 SYGVKD. The V segment lost 0 bases and the J segment 7 bases; nucleotides outside the gene matches: 11.

CDR3 loop: CASSLAQGMYGYTF. The CDR3 DNA reads as TGTGCCAGCAGCTTAGCGCAGGGGATGTATGGCTACACCTTC. The chain couples TRBV7-2 to TRBJ1-2; the D gene is possibly TRBD1 (6 bases). V shed 0 bases and J shed 5 bases, with 10 bases lying between them. Germline V CDR1 and CDR2: SGHTA, FQGNSA. CDR3 length: 14 residues.

This clone was seen a few times. The genes are TRBV25-1 and TRBJ2-4; tentatively, D is TRBD1 (6 bases). The CDR3 totals 14 residues. V dropped 6 bases and J dropped 6 bases, with 15 bases sitting between them. Germline V gene lookup returns CDR1 MGHDK and CDR2 SYGVNS. The CDR3 loop reads CASSHDSDRNIQYF. DNA for the CDR3: TGTGCCAGCAGCCATGACTCGGACAGAAACATTCAGTACTTC. Full variable domain (outside the CDR3, taken from reference TRBV25-1 and TRBJ2-4): EADIYQTPRYLVIGTGKKITLECSQTMGHDKMYWYQQDPGMELHLIHYSYGVNSTEKGDLSSESTVSRIRTEHFPLTLESARPSHTSQYLCASSHDSDRNIQYFGAGTRLSVL.

The chain carries TRBV18 and TRBJ2-7; tentatively, D is TRBD1 (5 bases). The germline V and J ends were trimmed by 5 bases and 2 bases, with 10 bases remaining between them. The CDR3 extends over 13 amino acids. CDR1 is KGHSH, CDR2 LQKENI, per germline. CDR3 DNA: TGTGCCAGCTCAAAGACAGATACCTACGAGCAGTACTTC. Translating it yields CASSKTDTYEQYF. The variable domain in full, completed from reference TRBV18 and TRBJ2-7, reads NAGVMQNPRHLVRRRGQEARLRCSPMKGHSHVYWYRQLPEEGLKFMVYLQKENIIDESGMPKERFSAEFPKEGPSILRIQQVVRGDSAAYFCASSKTDTYEQYFGPGTRLTVT.

This clone was detected only once. This chain uses TRBV28 with TRBJ2-3; TRBD1 aligns across 8 bases. CDR1 is MDHEN, CDR2 SYDVKM, per germline. This CDR3 region has 13 residues. Losses at the gene ends were 8 bases for V and 0 bases for J; bases not matched to a gene: 1. The CDR3 sequence: CASGQGSTDTQYF. In nucleotides, the CDR3 is TGTGCCAGCGGACAGGGTAGCACAGATACGCAGTATTTT.

The chain has TRBV27 and TRBJ2-1; D possibly corresponds to TRBD2 (5 bases). V dropped 8 bases and J dropped 10 bases, with 15 bases sitting between them. The length of the CDR3 is 12 residues. From germline, CDR1 is MNHEY and CDR2 SMNVEV (reference sequence). The CDR3 here is CASGFSETEQFF. The CDR3 DNA reads TGTGCCAGCGGGTTTAGCGAAACCGAGCAGTTCTTC.

The J gene is TRBJ2-7, the V gene TRBV3-1 (or the pseudogene TRBV3-2); no definite D call. Germline lookup yields CDR1 LGHDT and CDR2 YNNKEL (reference sequence). Trimming removed 1 base at V and 0 bases at J, with 10 bases between. The CDR3 length is 15 residues. The CDR3 reads CASSQVWLSSYEQYF. The CDR3 nucleotides are TGTGCCAGCAGCCAAGTGTGGCTGTCCTCCTACGAGCAGTACTTC.

J is TRBJ1-6 and V is TRBV5-1; 8 nucleotides align to TRBD1. The CDR3 runs to 14 residues. V dropped 5 bases and J dropped 8; count of bases not matched to a gene: 6. CDR1 SGHRS and CDR2 YFSETQ come from the germline V gene. The CDR3 spells CASSFDRGDSPLHF. The CDR3 coding sequence is TGCGCCAGCAGTTTCGACAGGGGTGATTCACCCCTCCACTTT. The full variable domain, with the rest looked up from reference TRBV5-1 and TRBJ1-6, is KAGVTQTPRYLIKTRGQQVTLSCSPISGHRSVSWYQQTPGQGLQFLFEYFSETQRNKGNFPGRFSGRQFSNSRSEMNVSTLELGDSALYLCASSFDRGDSPLHFGNGTRLTVT.

V usage is TRBV9 and J usage is TRBJ2-1; 9 bases line up with TRBD2. The CDR3 is 15 residues long. After removal of 0 bases from V and 3 bases from J, the junction contained 1 base not matched to a gene. Germline V gene lookup returns CDR1 SGDLS and CDR2 YYNGEE. The CDR3 region is CASSVDSGGYNEQFF. The CDR3 DNA reads as TGTGCCAGCAGCGTAGATAGCGGGGGCTACAATGAGCAGTTCTTC.

The chain joins TRBV10-3 to TRBJ2-3, with 10 bases aligning to TRBD2. CDR1 and CDR2 (germline): ENHRY, SYGVKD. The ends lost 6 bases at V and 5 bases at J; junction bases unmatched: 8. This CDR3 region has 15 residues. The CDR3 sequence is CAIRKAGGVEDTQYF. CDR3 sequence (DNA): TGTGCCATCAGGAAAGCGGGGGGGGTAGAAGATACGCAGTATTTT.

The rearrangement joins TRBV6-5 to TRBJ1-2, with 8 bases matching TRBD1. V shed 3 bases, J shed 4 bases, and the junction held 4 bases outside the gene matches. The germline gives CDR1 MNHEY, CDR2 SVGAGI. The CDR3 is made up of 14 amino acids. The CDR3 DNA reads TGTGCCAGCAGTTATCAGGGGGCCCTCTATGGCTACACCTTC. Amino acid sequence: CASSYQGALYGYTF.

This clone was counted only a few times. The gene calls are TRBV2 and TRBJ2-1; possible D gene TRBD2, 5 bases. Germline values: CDR1 SNHLY, CDR2 FYNNEI. With 8 bases removed from V and 7 bases from J, the gap between germline ends came to 9 bases. This CDR3 is 11 amino acids long. CDR3 nucleotides: TGTGCCAGCTCCGGGAAAAATGAGCAGTTCTTC. It encodes CASSGKNEQFF.

The chain recombines TRBV7-8 with TRBJ2-6, with TRBD1 as a possible D gene (6 bases). The CDR3 covers 17 residues. Germline CDR1 and CDR2: SGHVS and FQNEAQ. V was trimmed by 5 bases and J by 1 base, leaving 15 bases between them. As DNA, the CDR3 is TGTGCCAGCAGCCGCGACAGGTGGAGGTCTGGGGCCAACGTCCTGACTTTC. Translated: CASSRDRWRSGANVLTF. The entire variable domain, with the rest obtained from reference TRBV7-8 and TRBJ2-6, is as follows: GAGVSQSPRYKVAKRGQDVALRCDPISGHVSLFWYQQALGQGPEFLTYFQNEAQLDKSGLPSDRFFAERPEGSVSTLKIQRTQQEDSAVYLCASSRDRWRSGANVLTFGAGSRLTVL.

V gene TRBV19 combines with J gene TRBJ1-1, with D perhaps TRBD1 (5 bases). Per germline, CDR1 LNHDA and CDR2 SQIVND (reference sequence). The CDR3 sequence is 14 residues long. Trimming cost V 8 bases and J 4 bases, with 17 bases left between them. CDR3 coding DNA: TGTGCCAGTTACTCCCTTAGGCAGGGCACTGAAGCTTTCTTT. Its protein is CASYSLRQGTEAFF.

This chain joins TRBV30 and TRBJ2-2; TRBD2 matches 13 bases. The germline V gene encodes CDR1 GTSNPN and CDR2 SVGIG (reference sequence). CDR3 length: 16 residues. V gave up 4 bases and J gave up 4 bases; unmatched junction bases: 6. Here the CDR3 reads CAWTGTSGAGTGELFF. The CDR3 DNA follows: TGTGCCTGGACCGGGACTAGCGGGGCGGGCACCGGGGAGCTGTTTTTT.

The chain couples TRBV4-3 to TRBJ2-3; TRBD2 aligns across 9 bases. Germline values: CDR1 LGHNA, CDR2 YSLEER. The CDR3 contains 17 residues. J gave up 4 bases and V 3 bases, and 11 bases lay outside the gene matches. In DNA, the CDR3 is TGCGCCAGCAGCCAGGGGTGGGGAGCGGGGGGCCCAGATACGCAGTATTTT. Translated: CASSQGWGAGGPDTQYF.